The clone carrying this TCR beta chain showed up many times. The data stem from a study of T cells in Graves' hyperthyroidism and ophthalmopathy. Template material for amplifying TCR beta CDR3 regions consisted of RNA transcripts. The HTBI set primed first-round TCR CDR3 RT-PCR. In TCRdb, the multiplex PCR reads were re-called with MiXCR into one record per CDR3 protein. The table shows some 340,000 distinct CDR3 sequences, with roughly 13% occurring only once. PBMCs were obtained from 9.5 to 10 ml fresh peripheral blood. The sequenced material came from blood. The sequence was collected from a woman aged 40 to 50 with Graves' ophthalmopathy.

CDR3 sequence (DNA): TGTGCCAGCAGCCCCGCAGGGCACCAAGAGACCCAGTACTTC. It is translated as CASSPAGHQETQYF. V is TRBV13 and J is TRBJ2-5, with TRBD1 as a possible D gene (5 bases). Trimming left V 5 bases short and J 0 bases short, with 10 bases between. CDR1 is PRHDT and CDR2 is FYEKMQ in the germline V gene (reference sequence). The CDR3 length is 14 residues.